Here is one TCR beta chain with its context. Its target is unknown. A read error may produce the germline difference seen at one junction end. CDR3 length: 16 residues. Germline V gene data show CDR1 as SSHAT and CDR2 as FNYEAQ (reference sequence). This sample stems from a study of response to subunit inactivated influenza vaccine. Findings and limits, study-wide: Authors suggested seasonal influenza vaccinations each recruit few new T cells.

Via MiXCR, TCRdb re-called the RT-PCR reads, giving one row per CDR3 protein. Of 150,000 to 200,000 distinct CDR3 sequences listed, approximately 11% are singletons. The sequencing used non-naive T cells sorted from PBMCs, collected 40 to 50 days after vaccination. This clonotype was obtained from a man aged 50 or older who received an inactivated influenza vaccine. The chain carries TRBV7-7 and TRBJ2-5; D might be TRBD1 (5 bases). The CDR3 spells CASSLGVGARQETQYF. The CDR3 coding sequence is TGTGCTAGCAGCCTCGGAGTTGGGGCGCGTCAAGAGACCCAGTACTTC. The full variable domain, rest sourced from reference TRBV7-7 and TRBJ2-5, is GAGVSQSPRYKVTKRGQDVTLRCDPISSHATLYWYQQALGQGPEFLTYFNYEAQPDKSGLPSDRFSAERPEGSISTLTIQRTEQRDSAMYRCASSLGVGARQETQYFGPGTRLLVL.